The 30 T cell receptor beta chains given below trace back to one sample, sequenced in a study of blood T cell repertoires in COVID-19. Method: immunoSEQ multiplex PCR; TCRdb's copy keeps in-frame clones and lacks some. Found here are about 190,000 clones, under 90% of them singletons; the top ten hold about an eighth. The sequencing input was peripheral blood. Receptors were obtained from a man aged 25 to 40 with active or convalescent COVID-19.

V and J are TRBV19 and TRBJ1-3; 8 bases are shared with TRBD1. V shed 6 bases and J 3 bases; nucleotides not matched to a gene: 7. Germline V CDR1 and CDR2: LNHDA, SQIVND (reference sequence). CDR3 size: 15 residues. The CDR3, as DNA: TGTGCCAGTAGCCGGACAGGGCGGTTTGGAAACACCATATATTTT. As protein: CASSRTGRFGNTIYF.

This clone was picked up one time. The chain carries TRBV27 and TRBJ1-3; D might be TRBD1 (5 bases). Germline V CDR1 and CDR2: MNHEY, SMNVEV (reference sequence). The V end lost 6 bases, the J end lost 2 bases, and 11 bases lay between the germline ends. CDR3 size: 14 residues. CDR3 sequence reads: CASSRKGTGNTIYF. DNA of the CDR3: TGTGCCAGCAGCCGAAAGGGGACTGGAAACACCATATATTTT.

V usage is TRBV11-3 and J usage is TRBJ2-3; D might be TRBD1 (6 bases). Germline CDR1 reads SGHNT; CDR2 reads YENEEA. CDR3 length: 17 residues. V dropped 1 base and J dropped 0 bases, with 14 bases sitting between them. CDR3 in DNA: TGTGCCAGCAGCTTAGCTTTAGGGACATCCAGCACAGATACGCAGTATTTT. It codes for CASSLALGTSSTDTQYF.

This chain's CDR3 is CASSPDRGYNEQFF. Written as DNA, the CDR3 is TGTGCCAGCAGCCCGGACAGGGGCTACAATGAGCAGTTCTTC. V is TRBV7-3 and J is TRBJ2-1; TRBD1 agrees at 9 bases. J was trimmed by 3 bases and V by 5 bases; bases with no gene match: 2. Germline CDR1 and CDR2: SGHTA and FQGTGA. The CDR3 is 14 amino acids.

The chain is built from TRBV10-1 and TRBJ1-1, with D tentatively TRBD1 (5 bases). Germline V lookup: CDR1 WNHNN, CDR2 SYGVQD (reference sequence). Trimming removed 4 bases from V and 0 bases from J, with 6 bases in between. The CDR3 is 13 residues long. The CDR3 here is CASSGQLNTEAFF. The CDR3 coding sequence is TGCGCCAGCAGTGGACAGTTGAACACTGAAGCTTTCTTT.

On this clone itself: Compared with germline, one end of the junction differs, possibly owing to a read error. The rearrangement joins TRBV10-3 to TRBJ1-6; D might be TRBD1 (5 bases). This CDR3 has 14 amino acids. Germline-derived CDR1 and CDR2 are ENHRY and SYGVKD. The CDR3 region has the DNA TGTGCCACGAGGGTGGAGGGGAATAATTCACCCCTCTACTTT. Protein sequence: CATRVEGNNSPLYF.

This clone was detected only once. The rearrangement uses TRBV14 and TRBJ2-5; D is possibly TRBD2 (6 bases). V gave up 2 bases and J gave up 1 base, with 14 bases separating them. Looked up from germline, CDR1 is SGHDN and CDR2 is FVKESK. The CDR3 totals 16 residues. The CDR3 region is CASSQFSGSPQETQYF. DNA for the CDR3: TGTGCCAGCAGCCAATTCAGCGGGTCTCCCCAAGAGACCCAGTACTTC. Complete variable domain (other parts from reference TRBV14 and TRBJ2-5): EAGVTQFPSHSVIEKGQTVTLRCDPISGHDNLYWYRRVMGKEIKFLLHFVKESKQDESGMPNNRFLAERTGGTYSTLKVQPAELEDSGVYFCASSQFSGSPQETQYFGPGTRLLVL.

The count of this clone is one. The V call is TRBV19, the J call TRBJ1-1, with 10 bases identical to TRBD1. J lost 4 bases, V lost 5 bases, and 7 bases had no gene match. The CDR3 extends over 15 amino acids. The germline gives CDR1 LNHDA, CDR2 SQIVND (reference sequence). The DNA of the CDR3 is TGTGCCAGTAGTGCGCGACAGGGGGCGGGCACTGAAGCTTTCTTT. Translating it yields CASSARQGAGTEAFF.

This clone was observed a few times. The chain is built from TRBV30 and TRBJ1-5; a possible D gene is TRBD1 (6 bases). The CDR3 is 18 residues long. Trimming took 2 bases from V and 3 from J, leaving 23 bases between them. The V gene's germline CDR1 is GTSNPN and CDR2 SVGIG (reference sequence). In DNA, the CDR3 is TGTGCCTGGAGTAGGCGTACGGGAGCGGGGGGGCCCAATCAGCCCCAGCATTTT. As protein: CAWSRRTGAGGPNQPQHF.

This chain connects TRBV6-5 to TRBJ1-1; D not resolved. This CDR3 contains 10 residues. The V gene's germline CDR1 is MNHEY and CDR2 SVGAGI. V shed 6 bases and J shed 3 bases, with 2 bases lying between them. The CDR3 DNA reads TGTGCCAGCAGCGACACTGAAGCTTTCTTT. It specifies CASSDTEAFF.

For the CDR3, the DNA is TGTGCCAGCAGCTCCGCCCCAGGTAATCAGCCCCAGCATTTT. This gives the protein CASSSAPGNQPQHF. The J gene is TRBJ1-5, the V gene TRBV5-4; unclear D gene. V was shortened by 3 bases and J by 4 bases, with 11 bases between the two germline ends. The germline CDR1 and CDR2 sequences are SGHNT and YYREEE (reference sequence). The CDR3 sequence is 14 residues long.

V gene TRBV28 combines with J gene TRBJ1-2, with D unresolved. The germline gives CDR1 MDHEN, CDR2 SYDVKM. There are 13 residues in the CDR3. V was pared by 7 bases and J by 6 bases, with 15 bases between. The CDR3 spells CASNPTIRNGYTF. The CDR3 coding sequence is TGTGCCAGCAATCCGACAATCAGGAATGGCTACACCTTC.

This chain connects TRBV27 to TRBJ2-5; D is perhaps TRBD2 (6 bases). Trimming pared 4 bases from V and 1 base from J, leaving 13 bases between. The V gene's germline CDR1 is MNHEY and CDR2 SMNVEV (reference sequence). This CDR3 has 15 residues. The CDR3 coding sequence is TGTGCCAGCAGTTACCGGGGGAGAGCCCAAGAGACCCAGTACTTC. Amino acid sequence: CASSYRGRAQETQYF.

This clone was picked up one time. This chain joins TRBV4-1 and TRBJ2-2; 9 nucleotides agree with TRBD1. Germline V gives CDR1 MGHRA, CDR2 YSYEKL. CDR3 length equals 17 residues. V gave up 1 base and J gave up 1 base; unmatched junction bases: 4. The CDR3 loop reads CASSQGRGQGNTGELFF. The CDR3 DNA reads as TGCGCCAGCAGCCAAGGACGGGGACAGGGGAACACCGGGGAGCTGTTTTTT.

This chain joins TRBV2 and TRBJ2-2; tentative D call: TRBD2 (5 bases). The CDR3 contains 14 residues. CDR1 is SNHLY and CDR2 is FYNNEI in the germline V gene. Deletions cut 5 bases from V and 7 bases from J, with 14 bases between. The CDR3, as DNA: TGTGCCAGCAGTACGGAGGCTCGGGACGGGGAGCTGTTTTTT. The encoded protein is CASSTEARDGELFF.

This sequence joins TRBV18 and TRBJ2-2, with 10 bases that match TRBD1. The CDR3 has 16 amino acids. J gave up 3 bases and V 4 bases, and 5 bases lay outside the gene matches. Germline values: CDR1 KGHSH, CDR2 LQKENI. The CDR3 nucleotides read TGTGCCAGCTCACAAGAGACAGGGGGCGACACCGGGGAGCTGTTTTTT. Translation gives CASSQETGGDTGELFF.

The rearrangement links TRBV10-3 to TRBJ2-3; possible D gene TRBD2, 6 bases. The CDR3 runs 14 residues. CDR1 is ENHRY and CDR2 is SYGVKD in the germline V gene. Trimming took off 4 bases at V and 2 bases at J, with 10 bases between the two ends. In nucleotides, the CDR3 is TGTGCCATCAGTGGGACTACCAACACAGATACGCAGTATTTT. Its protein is CAISGTTNTDTQYF.

Here the CDR3 DNA reads TGTGCCACCAGTGTGGAGGGGAACACTGAAGCTTTCTTT. Its translation is CATSVEGNTEAFF. V and J are TRBV24-1 and TRBJ1-1, with D uncertain. Trimming took 5 bases from V and 1 from J, leaving 7 bases between them. The CDR3 is 13 residues long. Germline V gene lookup returns CDR1 KGHDR and CDR2 SFDVKD.

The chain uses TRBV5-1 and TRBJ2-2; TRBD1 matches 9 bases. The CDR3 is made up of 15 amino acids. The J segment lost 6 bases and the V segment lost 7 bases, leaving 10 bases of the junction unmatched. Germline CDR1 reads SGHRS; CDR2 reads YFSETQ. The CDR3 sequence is CASAEGQGASGELFF. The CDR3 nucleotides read TGCGCCAGCGCGGAGGGACAGGGTGCATCCGGGGAGCTGTTTTTT.

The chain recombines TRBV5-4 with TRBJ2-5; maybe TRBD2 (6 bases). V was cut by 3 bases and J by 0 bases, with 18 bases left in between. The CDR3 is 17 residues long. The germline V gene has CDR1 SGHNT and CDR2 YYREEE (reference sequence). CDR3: CASSWGDGEFYQETQYF. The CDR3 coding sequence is TGTGCCAGCAGCTGGGGGGACGGGGAGTTCTACCAAGAGACCCAGTACTTC. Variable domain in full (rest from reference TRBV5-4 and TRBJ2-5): ETGVTQSPTHLIKTRGQQVTLRCSSQSGHNTVSWYQQALGQGPQFIFQYYREEENGRGNFPPRFSGLQFPNYSSELNVNALELDDSALYLCASSWGDGEFYQETQYFGPGTRLLVL.

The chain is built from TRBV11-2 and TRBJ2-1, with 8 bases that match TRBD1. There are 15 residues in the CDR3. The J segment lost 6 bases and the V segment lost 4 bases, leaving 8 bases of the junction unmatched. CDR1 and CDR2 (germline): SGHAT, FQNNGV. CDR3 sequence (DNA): TGTGCCAGCAGCTCCAGACAGGGGAAAGGCAATGAGCAGTTCTTC. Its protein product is CASSSRQGKGNEQFF.

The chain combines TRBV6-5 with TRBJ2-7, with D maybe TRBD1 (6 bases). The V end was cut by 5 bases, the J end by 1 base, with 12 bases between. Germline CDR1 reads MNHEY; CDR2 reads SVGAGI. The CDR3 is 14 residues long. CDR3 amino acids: CASSRDTDSYEQYF. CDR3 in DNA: TGTGCCAGCAGTAGGGACACGGATTCCTACGAGCAGTACTTC.

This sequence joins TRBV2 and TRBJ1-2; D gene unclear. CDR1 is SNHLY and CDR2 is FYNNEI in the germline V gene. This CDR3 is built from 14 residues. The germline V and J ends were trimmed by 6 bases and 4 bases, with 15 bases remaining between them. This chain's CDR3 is CASRADTFIYGYTF. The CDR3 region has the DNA TGTGCCAGCAGAGCAGACACCTTCATCTATGGCTACACCTTC.

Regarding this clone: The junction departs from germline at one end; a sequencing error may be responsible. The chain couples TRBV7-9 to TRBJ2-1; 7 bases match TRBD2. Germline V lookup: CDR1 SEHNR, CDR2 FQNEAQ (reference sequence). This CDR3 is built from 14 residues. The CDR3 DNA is TGTGCCACCTTCGACGGGGGGAGGTACACTGAGCAGTTCTTC. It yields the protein CATFDGGRYTEQFF.

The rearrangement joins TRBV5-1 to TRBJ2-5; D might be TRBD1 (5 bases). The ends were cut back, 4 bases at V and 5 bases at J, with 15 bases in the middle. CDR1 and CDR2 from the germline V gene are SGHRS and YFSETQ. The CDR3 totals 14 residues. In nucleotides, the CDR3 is TGCGCCAGCAGCCTAAGTCAGGGCTCGGAGACCCAGTACTTC. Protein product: CASSLSQGSETQYF.

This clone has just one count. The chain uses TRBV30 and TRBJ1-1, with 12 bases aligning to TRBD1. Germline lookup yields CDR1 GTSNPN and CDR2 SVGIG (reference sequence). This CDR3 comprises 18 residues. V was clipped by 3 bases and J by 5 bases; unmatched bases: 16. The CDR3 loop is CAWSPPIGTGGSGTEAFF. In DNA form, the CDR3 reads TGTGCCTGGAGCCCCCCTATCGGGACAGGGGGCTCGGGGACTGAAGCTTTCTTT.

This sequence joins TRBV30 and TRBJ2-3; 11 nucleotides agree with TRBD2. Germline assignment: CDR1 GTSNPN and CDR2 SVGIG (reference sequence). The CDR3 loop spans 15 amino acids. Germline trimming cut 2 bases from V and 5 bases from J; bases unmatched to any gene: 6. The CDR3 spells CAWSKLAGAGDTQYF. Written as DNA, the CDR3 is TGTGCCTGGAGTAAACTAGCGGGGGCCGGAGATACGCAGTATTTT.

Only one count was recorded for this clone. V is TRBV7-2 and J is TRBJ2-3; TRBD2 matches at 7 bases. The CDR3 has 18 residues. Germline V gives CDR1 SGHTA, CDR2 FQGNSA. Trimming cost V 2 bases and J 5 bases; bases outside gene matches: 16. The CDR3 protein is CASSLRGTFAGAQDTQYF. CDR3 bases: TGTGCCAGCAGCTTAAGGGGCACGTTCGCGGGAGCCCAAGATACGCAGTATTTT.

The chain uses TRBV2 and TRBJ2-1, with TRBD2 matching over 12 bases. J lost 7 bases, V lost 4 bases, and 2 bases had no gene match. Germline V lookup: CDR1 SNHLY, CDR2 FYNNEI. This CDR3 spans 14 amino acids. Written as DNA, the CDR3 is TGTGCCAGCAGTGTAGGACTAGCGGGAAATGAGCAGTTCTTC. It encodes CASSVGLAGNEQFF.

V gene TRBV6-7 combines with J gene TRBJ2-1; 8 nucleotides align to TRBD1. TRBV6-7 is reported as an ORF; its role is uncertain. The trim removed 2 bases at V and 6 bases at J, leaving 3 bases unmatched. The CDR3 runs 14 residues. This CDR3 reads CASSYETGANEQFF. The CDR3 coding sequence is TGTGCCAGCAGTTACGAGACAGGGGCCAATGAGCAGTTCTTC.